This passage covers 18 T cell receptor beta chains from one sample sequenced in a study of blood T cells in healthy people across ages. Through a sample-barcoded 5' primer and a J-beta primer mix, a second PCR was run for roughly 6 to 11 cycles. Each CDR3 protein gets one entry after TCRdb re-called the 5' RACE reads with MiXCR. Of about 970,000 distinct CDR3 sequences in the sample, roughly 51% are singletons; the top ten hold around a fifth. Sequences were obtained from blood. The receptors were sampled from a woman in her fifties or sixties in good health.

This clonotype was observed a handful of times. The chain joins TRBV5-1 to TRBJ2-3; the D is unclear. CDR3 length: 15 residues. Trimming removed 4 bases from V and 5 bases from J, with 17 bases in between. The V gene's germline CDR1 is SGHRS and CDR2 YFSETQ. CDR3 in DNA: TGCGCCAGCAGCCCGCCCTGGTCGGAACAAGATACGCAGTATTTT. Its protein is CASSPPWSEQDTQYF.

The chain couples TRBV20-1 to TRBJ1-2, with 9 positions matching TRBD1. The V and J ends lost 1 base and 4 bases, in that order; junction bases with no gene match: 7. Germline V gene sequence: CDR1 DFQATT, CDR2 SNEGSKA (reference sequence). This CDR3 is 15 amino acids long. The CDR3 sequence: CSARVRTGASYGYTF. In DNA, the CDR3 is TGCAGTGCTAGAGTCCGGACAGGGGCCTCCTATGGCTACACCTTC.

The rearrangement uses TRBV5-1 and TRBJ1-1; tentative D call: TRBD1 (6 bases). The CDR3 length is 14 residues. The V end was cut by 4 bases, the J end by 4 bases, with 14 bases between. CDR1 and CDR2 (germline): SGHRS, YFSETQ. The chain's CDR3 is CASSKGQLITEAFF. CDR3 in DNA: TGCGCCAGCAGCAAAGGACAGTTGATCACTGAAGCTTTCTTT.

The chain joins TRBV10-3 to TRBJ2-7; unclear D gene. Trimming cost V 8 bases and J 4 bases, with 18 bases left between them. The CDR3 is 14 amino acids. Germline V lookup: CDR1 ENHRY, CDR2 SYGVKD. In nucleotides, the CDR3 is TGTGCCATCGGCGAAGGTGAGATGGGGTACGAGCAGTACTTC. Protein product: CAIGEGEMGYEQYF.

DNA for the CDR3: TGTGCCAGCAGCCCCCGACAGGATAGCAATCAGCCCCAGCATTTT. This gives the protein CASSPRQDSNQPQHF. The chain links TRBV7-9 to TRBJ1-5; tentative D call: TRBD1 (6 bases). This CDR3 comprises 15 residues. Looked up from germline, CDR1 is SEHNR and CDR2 is FQNEAQ (reference sequence). The V and J ends lost 5 bases and 0 bases respectively, with 11 bases between them.

V and J are TRBV12-3 or TRBV12-4 and TRBJ2-7; no firm D call. CDR3 length: 12 residues. V was pared by 4 bases and J by 7 bases, with 11 bases between. The CDR3 coding sequence is TGTGCCAGCAGTTATGTGGGTTCGGAGCAGTACTTC. This sequence encodes CASSYVGSEQYF.

With respect to this clonotype: The CDR3 ends on some other residue instead of the conserved phenylalanine or tryptophan, so this is likely a read error. This rearrangement joins TRBV5-1 to TRBJ1-2, with D possibly TRBD1 on 5 matching bases. CDR1 and CDR2 (germline): SGHRS, YFSETQ. CDR3 length: 14 residues. V was pared by 4 bases and J by 4 bases, with 14 bases between. The CDR3 DNA follows: TGCGCCAGCAGCCCGCTAGACAGTCCCTATGGCTACACCTCC. Translation: CASSPLDSPYGYTS.

This rearrangement joins TRBV5-5 to TRBJ2-7, with 8 nucleotides matching TRBD2. Germline CDR1 SGHKS, CDR2 YYEKEE (reference sequence). The CDR3 consists of 16 residues. The junction had 7 bases not matched to a gene; V was cut back by 2 bases and J by 0 bases. As DNA, the CDR3 is TGTGCCAGCAGCTTAATGGTAGCGGGGAGCTCCTACGAGCAGTACTTC. Translating it yields CASSLMVAGSSYEQYF.

This clonotype was picked up one time. This chain joins TRBV3-1 and TRBJ1-4; a possible D gene is TRBD1 (6 bases). The CDR3 runs 15 residues. V was cut by 5 bases and J by 8 bases, with 18 bases left in between. Germline assignment: CDR1 LGHDT and CDR2 YNNKEL (reference sequence). CDR3 nucleotide sequence: TGTGCCAGCAGCGGGACATTGGATTTTGTAGAAAAACTGTTTTTT. Its protein product is CASSGTLDFVEKLFF.

As DNA, the CDR3 is TGCAGCGTTGAAAAGACAGGGCTAGCCAAAAACATTCAGTACTTC. Translated, it gives CSVEKTGLAKNIQYF. The chain uses TRBV29-1 and TRBJ2-4, with 7 bases lining up with TRBD1. Germline V lookup: CDR1 SQVTM, CDR2 ANQGSEA. Germline trimming cut 2 bases from V and 0 bases from J; bases unmatched to any gene: 4. The CDR3 has 15 amino acids.

This clonotype was recorded a few times. This chain links TRBV18 with TRBJ2-3, with D uncertain. The CDR3 spans 13 residues. With 1 base removed from V and 2 bases from J, the gap between germline ends came to 4 bases. The germline gives CDR1 KGHSH, CDR2 LQKENI. The CDR3 loop reads CASSPLDTDTQYF. As DNA, the CDR3 is TGTGCCAGCTCACCACTGGACACAGATACGCAGTATTTT.

The chain is built from TRBV25-1 and TRBJ2-1, with TRBD1 matching over 9 bases. The CDR3 has 16 residues. Germline lookup yields CDR1 MGHDK and CDR2 SYGVNS. The junction had 8 bases not matched to a gene; V was cut back by 5 bases and J by 3 bases. The CDR3 nucleotides read TGTGCCAGCAGTCCCTCCGGGACAGGGAACTACAATGAGCAGTTCTTC. It codes for CASSPSGTGNYNEQFF.

This clonotype was seen a few times. The chain has TRBV6-1 and TRBJ2-7; unclear D gene. Trimming cost V 6 bases and J 2 bases, with 11 bases left between them. Germline V gives CDR1 MNHNS, CDR2 SASEGT. The CDR3 spans 13 residues. CDR3 bases: TGTGCCAGCAGGGGTCAGGTTACCTACGAGCAGTACTTC. It yields the protein CASRGQVTYEQYF.

The chain joins TRBV9 to TRBJ2-6, with unresolved D. Germline V gene lookup returns CDR1 SGDLS and CDR2 YYNGEE. The CDR3 consists of 17 residues. The V end was cut by 0 bases, the J end by 1 base, with 11 bases between. The CDR3 sequence: CASSVVDIGSGANVLTF. CDR3 DNA: TGTGCCAGCAGCGTAGTAGACATTGGGTCTGGGGCCAACGTCCTGACTTTC.

The V gene is TRBV12-3 or TRBV12-4, the J gene TRBJ2-2; 8 bases match TRBD2. V lost 7 bases to trimming and J lost 3 bases; unmatched junction nucleotides: 10. The CDR3 has 16 amino acids. As DNA, the CDR3 is TGTGCCAGCAACACGGGGGGGCTAGCCTACACCGGGGAGCTGTTTTTT. Residues: CASNTGGLAYTGELFF.

This clonotype turned up a few times. This sequence joins TRBV4-3 and TRBJ1-4; TRBD1 matches at 9 bases. V shed 1 base, J shed 6 bases, and the junction held 3 bases outside the gene matches. This CDR3 region has 15 residues. The germline CDR1 and CDR2 sequences are LGHNA and YSLEER. In nucleotides, the CDR3 is TGCGCCAGCAGCCAAGGGACAGGGGCTCATGAAAAACTGTTTTTT. Residues: CASSQGTGAHEKLFF.

About this clonotype: With a much larger clone just one base away, this may be a read error. This chain uses TRBV4-1 with TRBJ1-2, with a possible D match to TRBD1 (6 bases). The CDR3 totals 18 residues. From germline, CDR1 is MGHRA and CDR2 YSYEKL. CDR3 protein: CACSQGGGQAARGYGYTF. The CDR3 DNA follows: TGCGCCTGCAGCCAAGGAGGGGGTCAGGCCGCCCGAGGGTATGGCTACACCTTC.

The table lists this clonotype with many counts. The J gene is TRBJ2-4, the V gene TRBV4-1, with a tentative D call TRBD1 (5 bases). Germline-derived CDR1 and CDR2 are MGHRA and YSYEKL. V lost 0 bases and J 6 bases, leaving 21 bases between the germline ends. There are 18 residues in the CDR3. CDR3 residues: CASSQDPMDPPRGNIQYF. The CDR3, as DNA: TGCGCCAGCAGCCAAGACCCTATGGACCCCCCAAGGGGAAACATTCAGTACTTC.